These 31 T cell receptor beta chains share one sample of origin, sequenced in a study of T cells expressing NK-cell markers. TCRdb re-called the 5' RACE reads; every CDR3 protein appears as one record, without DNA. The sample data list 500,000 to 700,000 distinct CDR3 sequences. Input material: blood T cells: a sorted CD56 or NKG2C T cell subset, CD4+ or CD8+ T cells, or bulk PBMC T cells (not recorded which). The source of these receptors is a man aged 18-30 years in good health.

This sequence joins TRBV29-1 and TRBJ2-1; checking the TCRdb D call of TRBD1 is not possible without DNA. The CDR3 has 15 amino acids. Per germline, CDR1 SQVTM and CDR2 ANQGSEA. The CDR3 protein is CSVYGGPGLHNEQFF.

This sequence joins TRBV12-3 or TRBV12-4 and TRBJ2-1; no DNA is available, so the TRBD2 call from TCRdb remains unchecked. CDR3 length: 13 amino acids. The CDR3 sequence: CASSWTSGRGEFF.

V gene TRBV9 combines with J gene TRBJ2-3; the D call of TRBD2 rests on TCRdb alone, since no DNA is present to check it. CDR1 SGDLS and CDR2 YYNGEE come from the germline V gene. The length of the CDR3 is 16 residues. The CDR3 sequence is CASSVDSGRGTDTQYF.

The CDR3 is CSASGRGLGANVLTF. The chain uses TRBV20-1 and TRBJ2-6; TCRdb gives TRBD1 as the D gene, but with no DNA this cannot be confirmed. The CDR3 covers 15 residues. Germline V gives CDR1 DFQATT, CDR2 SNEGSKA (reference sequence).

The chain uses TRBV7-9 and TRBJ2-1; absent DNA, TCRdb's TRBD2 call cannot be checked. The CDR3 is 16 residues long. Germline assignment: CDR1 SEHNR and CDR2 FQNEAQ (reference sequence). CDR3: CASSFKLAGHYNEQFF.

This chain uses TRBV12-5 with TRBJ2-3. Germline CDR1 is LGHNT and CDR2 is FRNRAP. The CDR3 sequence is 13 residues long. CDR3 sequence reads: CASGFLGTDTQYF.

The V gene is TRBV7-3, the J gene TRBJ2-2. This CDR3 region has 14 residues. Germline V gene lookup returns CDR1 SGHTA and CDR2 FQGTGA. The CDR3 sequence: CASSELRNTGELFF.

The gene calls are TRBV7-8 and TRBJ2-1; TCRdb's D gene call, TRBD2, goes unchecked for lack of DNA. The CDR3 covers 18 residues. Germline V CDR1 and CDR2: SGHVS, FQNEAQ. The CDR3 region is CASSTGTSGRANYNEQFF.

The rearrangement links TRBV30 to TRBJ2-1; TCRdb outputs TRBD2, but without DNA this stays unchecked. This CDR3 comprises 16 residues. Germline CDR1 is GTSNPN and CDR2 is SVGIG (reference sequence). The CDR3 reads CAWSVLAGRRGNEQFF.

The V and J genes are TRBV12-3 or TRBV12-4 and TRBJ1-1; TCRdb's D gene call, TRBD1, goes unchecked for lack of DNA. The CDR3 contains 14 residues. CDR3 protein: CASSLGPGQNEAFF.

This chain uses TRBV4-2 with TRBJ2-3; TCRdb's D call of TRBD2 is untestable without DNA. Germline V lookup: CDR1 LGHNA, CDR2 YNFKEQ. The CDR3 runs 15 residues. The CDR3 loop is CASEEVGGRLDTQYF.

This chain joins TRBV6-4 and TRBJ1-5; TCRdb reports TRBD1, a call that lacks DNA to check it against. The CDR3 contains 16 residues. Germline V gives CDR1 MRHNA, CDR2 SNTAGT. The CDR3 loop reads CASTALSGAPNQPQHF.

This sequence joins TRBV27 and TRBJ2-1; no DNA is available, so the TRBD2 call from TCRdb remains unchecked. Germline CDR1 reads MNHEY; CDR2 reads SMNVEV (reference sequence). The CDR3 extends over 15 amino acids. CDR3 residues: CASSAEGRSYNEQFF.

The CDR3 sequence is CATHRGTPTDTQYF. The J gene is TRBJ2-3, the V gene TRBV28; the TCRdb D gene call, TRBD1, has no DNA to confirm it. The CDR3 has 14 residues. CDR1 and CDR2 (germline): MDHEN, SYDVKM.

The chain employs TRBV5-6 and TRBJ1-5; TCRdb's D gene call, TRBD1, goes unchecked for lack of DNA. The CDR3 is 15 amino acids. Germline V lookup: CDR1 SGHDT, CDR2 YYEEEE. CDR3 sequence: CASSFGDNGNQPQHF.

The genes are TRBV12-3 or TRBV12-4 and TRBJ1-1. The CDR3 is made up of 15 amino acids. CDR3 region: CASSLASAGSGEAFF.

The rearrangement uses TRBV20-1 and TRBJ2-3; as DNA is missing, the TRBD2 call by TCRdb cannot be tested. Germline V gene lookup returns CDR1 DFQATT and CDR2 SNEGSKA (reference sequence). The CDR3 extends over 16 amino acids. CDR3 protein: CSASERTSGIGDTQYF.

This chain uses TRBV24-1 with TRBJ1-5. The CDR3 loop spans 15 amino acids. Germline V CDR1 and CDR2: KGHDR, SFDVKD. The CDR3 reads CATSDSGPGNQPQHF.

The CDR3 protein is CSAIRAGEFKDTQYF. This sequence joins TRBV20-1 and TRBJ2-3; TCRdb reports TRBD2, a call that lacks DNA to check it against. The CDR3 has 15 amino acids. Germline V CDR1 and CDR2: DFQATT, SNEGSKA (reference sequence).

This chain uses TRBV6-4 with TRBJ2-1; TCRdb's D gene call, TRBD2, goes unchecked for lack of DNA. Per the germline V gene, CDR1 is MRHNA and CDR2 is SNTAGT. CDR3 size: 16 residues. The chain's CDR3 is CASSVLTSGRRNEQFF.

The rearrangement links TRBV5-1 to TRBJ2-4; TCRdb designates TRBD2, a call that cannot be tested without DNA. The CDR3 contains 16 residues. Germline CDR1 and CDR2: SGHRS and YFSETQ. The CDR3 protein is CASSLEGLAAKNIQYF.

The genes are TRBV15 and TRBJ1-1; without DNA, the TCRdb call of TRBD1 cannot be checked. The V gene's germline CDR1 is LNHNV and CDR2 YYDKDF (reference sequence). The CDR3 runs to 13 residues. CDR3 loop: CATSRVDRIEAFF.

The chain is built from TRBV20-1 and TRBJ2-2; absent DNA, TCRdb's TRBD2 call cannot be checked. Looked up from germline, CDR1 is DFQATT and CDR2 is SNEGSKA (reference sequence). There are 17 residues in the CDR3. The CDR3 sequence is CSARDRGKTSNTGELFF.

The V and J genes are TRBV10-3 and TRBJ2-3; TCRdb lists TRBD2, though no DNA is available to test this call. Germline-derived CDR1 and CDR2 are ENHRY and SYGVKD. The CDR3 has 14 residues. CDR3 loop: CAISFVRETDTQYF.

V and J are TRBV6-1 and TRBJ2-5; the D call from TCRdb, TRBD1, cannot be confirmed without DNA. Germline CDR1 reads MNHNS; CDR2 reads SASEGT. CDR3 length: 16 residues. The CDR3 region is CASSTTPGKQKWTQYF.

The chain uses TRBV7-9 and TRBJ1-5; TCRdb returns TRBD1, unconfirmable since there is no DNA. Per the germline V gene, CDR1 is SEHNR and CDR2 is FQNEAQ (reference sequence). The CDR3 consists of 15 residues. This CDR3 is CASSLGGTGIQPQHF.

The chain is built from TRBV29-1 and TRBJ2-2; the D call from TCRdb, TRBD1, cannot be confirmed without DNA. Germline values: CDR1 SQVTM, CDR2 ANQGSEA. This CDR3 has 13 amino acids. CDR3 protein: CSVTNGGTGELFF.

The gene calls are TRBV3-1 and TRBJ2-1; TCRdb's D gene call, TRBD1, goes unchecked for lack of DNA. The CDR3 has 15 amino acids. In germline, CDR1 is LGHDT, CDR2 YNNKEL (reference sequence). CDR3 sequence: CASSRGREGLNEQFF.

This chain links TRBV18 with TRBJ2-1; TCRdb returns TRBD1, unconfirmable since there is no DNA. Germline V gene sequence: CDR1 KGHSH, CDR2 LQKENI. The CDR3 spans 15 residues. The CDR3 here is CASSPSGQGGSEQFF. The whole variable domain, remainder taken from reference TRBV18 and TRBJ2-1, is NAGVMQNPRHLVRRRGQEARLRCSPMKGHSHVYWYRQLPEEGLKFMVYLQKENIIDESGMPKERFSAEFPKEGPSILRIQQVVRGDSAAYFCASSPSGQGGSEQFFGPGTRLTVL.

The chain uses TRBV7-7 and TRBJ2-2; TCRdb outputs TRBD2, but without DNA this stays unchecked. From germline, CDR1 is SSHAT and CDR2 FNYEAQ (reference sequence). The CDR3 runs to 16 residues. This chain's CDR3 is CASSLGSGEYTGELFF.

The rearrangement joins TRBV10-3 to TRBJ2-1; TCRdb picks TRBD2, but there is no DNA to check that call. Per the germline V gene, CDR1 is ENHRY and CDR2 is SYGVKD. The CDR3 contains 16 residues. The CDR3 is CAISVGAGGPNNEQFF.